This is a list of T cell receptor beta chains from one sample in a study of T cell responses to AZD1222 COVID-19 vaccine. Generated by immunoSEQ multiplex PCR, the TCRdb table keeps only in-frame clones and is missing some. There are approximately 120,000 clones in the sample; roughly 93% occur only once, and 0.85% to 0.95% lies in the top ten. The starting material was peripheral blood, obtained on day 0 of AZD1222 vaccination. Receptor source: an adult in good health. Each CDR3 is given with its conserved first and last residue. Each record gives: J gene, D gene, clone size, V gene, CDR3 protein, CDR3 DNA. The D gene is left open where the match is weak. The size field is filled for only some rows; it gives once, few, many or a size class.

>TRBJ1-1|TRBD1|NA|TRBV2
CASSTGGWTEAFF
TGTGCCAGCAGTACAGGGGGCTGGACTGAAGCTTTCTTT
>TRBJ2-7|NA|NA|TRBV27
CASSPRQVRSSYEQYF
TGTGCCAGCAGTCCCAGACAGGTTAGGAGCTCCTACGAGCAGTACTTC
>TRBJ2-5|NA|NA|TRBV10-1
CASSVRAQETQYF
TGCGCCAGCAGTGTAAGGGCTCAAGAGACCCAGTACTTC
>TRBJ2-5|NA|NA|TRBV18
CASSYQETQYF
TGTGCCAGCTCTTACCAAGAGACCCAGTACTTC
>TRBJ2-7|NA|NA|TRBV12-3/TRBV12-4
CASNVVPVHEQYF
TGTGCCAGCAATGTAGTTCCAGTCCACGAGCAGTACTTC
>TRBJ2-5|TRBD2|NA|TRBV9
CASSVSGGTTETQYF
TGTGCCAGCAGCGTATCGGGGGGTACCACGGAGACCCAGTACTTC
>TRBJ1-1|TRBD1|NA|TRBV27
CASSKQSPGQMNTEAFF
TGTGCCAGCAGTAAACAATCCCCGGGACAGATGAACACTGAAGCTTTCTTT
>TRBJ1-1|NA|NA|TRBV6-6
CASSSGGDTEAFF
TGTGCCAGCAGTTCGGGGGGGGACACTGAAGCTTTCTTT
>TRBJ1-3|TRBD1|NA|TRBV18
CASSTQGANSGNTIYF
TGTGCCAGCTCAACACAGGGGGCGAACTCTGGAAACACCATATATTTT
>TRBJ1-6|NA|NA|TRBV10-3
CAISTPRAGRNSPLHF
TGTGCCATCAGTACACCTAGGGCAGGGCGGAATTCACCCCTCCACTTT
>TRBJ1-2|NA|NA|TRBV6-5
CASSPLVGRSIGYTF
TGTGCCAGCAGTCCCCTTGTGGGGCGCTCCATTGGCTACACCTTC
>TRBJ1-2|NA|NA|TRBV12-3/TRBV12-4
CASSLLGANGYTF
TGTGCCAGCAGTTTACTGGGTGCCAATGGCTACACCTTC
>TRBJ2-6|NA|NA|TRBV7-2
CASSSLRGGGSGANVLTF
TGTGCCAGCAGCTCACTCCGAGGAGGGGGCTCTGGGGCCAACGTCCTGACTTTC
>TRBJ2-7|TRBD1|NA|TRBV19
CASSSRLDRPTYEQYF
TGTGCCAGTAGTTCCCGTCTGGACAGGCCCACCTACGAGCAGTACTTC
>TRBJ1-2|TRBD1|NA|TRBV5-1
CASSLTGVSYGYTF
TGCGCCAGCAGCCTGACAGGGGTCTCCTATGGCTACACCTTC
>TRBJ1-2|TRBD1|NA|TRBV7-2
CASSKNGQGLQTF
TGTGCCAGCAGCAAAAACGGACAGGGCCTTCAAACCTTC
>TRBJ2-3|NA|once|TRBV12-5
CASGQDYLSDTQYF
TGTGCTAGTGGACAGGACTACCTGTCAGATACGCAGTATTTT
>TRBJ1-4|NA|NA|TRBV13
CASSLGRQTGGEKLFF
TGTGCCAGCAGCTTAGGCCGGCAGACGGGTGGCGAAAAACTGTTTTTT
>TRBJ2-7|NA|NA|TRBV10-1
CASSGTEYEQYF
TGCGCCAGCAGTGGGACCGAGTACGAGCAGTACTTC
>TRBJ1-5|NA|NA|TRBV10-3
CAISEWGAGQPQHF
TGTGCCATCAGTGAGTGGGGGGCCGGTCAGCCCCAGCATTTT
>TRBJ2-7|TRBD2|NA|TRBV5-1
CASSYLAGRVYEQYF
TGCGCCAGCAGCTACCTAGCGGGGAGGGTCTACGAGCAGTACTTC
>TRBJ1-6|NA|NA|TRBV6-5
CASSWSDYNSPLHF
TGTGCCAGCAGTTGGAGCGACTATAATTCACCCCTCCACTTT
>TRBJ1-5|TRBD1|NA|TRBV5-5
CASSPGQGLNQPQHF
TGTGCCAGCAGCCCCGGACAGGGACTTAATCAGCCCCAGCATTTT
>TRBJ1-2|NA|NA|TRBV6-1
CASSEADSYGYTF
TGTGCCAGCAGTGAAGCCGACAGCTATGGCTACACCTTC
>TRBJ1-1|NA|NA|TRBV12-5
CASGLVPANTEAFF
TGTGCTAGTGGTTTGGTACCGGCGAACACTGAAGCTTTCTTT
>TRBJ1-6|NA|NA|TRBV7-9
CASSFTPGRYNSPLHF
TGTGCCAGCAGCTTTACTCCGGGACGTTATAATTCACCCCTCCACTTT
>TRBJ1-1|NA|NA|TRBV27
CASSRTVRLTGGMNTEAFF
TGTGCCAGCAGTCGTACAGTAAGACTAACAGGAGGGATGAACACTGAAGCTTTCTTT
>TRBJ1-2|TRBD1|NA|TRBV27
CASSPGQGFNYGYTF
TGTGCCAGCAGCCCTGGACAGGGCTTTAACTATGGCTACACCTTC
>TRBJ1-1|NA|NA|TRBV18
CASSRSEQGPIGTEAFF
TGTGCCAGCTCACGATCCGAACAGGGACCTATAGGCACTGAAGCTTTCTTT
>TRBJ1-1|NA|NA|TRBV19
CASSIGPGRPQAFF
TGTGCCAGTAGTATAGGTCCGGGGAGACCTCAAGCTTTCTTT
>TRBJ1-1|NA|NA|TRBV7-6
CASSPTGLAFF
TGTGCCAGCAGCCCCACCGGGTTGGCTTTCTTT
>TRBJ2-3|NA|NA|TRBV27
CASSTGSGDTQYF
TGTGCCAGCAGTACAGGGTCCGGAGATACGCAGTATTTT
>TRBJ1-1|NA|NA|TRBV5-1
CASRESIGQSTEAFF
TGCGCCAGCAGGGAGAGCATAGGACAGAGCACTGAAGCTTTCTTT
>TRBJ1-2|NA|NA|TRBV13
CASSRGRSRYGYTF
TGTGCCAGCAGCCGCGGACGTAGCCGCTATGGCTACACCTTC
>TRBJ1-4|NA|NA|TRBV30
CAWSDASGLEKLFF
TGTGCCTGGTCAGACGCCTCCGGCTTGGAAAAACTGTTTTTT
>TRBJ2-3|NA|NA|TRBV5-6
CASSLVVGTDTQYF
TGTGCCAGCAGCTTGGTCGTGGGCACAGATACGCAGTATTTT
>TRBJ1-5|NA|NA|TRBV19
CASSPQVPEPQHF
TGTGCCAGTAGTCCTCAGGTTCCGGAGCCCCAGCATTTT
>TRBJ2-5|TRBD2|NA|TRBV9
CASSVAVAGVQETQYF
TGTGCCAGCAGCGTAGCGGTAGCGGGGGTACAAGAGACCCAGTACTTC
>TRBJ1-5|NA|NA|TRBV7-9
CASSLMGGSQPQHF
TGTGCCAGCAGCTTAATGGGGGGCTCTCAGCCCCAGCATTTT
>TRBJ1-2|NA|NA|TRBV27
CASSDSPGTANYGYTF
TGTGCCAGCAGTGACTCCCCCGGGACGGCTAACTATGGCTACACCTTC
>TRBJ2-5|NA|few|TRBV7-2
CASSLGAQETQYF
TGTGCCAGCAGCTTAGGAGCACAAGAGACCCAGTACTTC
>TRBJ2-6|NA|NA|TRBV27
CASSLVQGGYGANVLTF
TGTGCCAGCAGTTTGGTCCAGGGAGGTTACGGGGCCAACGTCCTGACTTTC
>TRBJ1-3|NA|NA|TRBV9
CASSVDGVNGNTIYF
TGTGCCAGCAGCGTAGACGGAGTCAATGGAAACACCATATATTTT
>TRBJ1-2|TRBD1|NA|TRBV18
CASSRLTGDGYTF
TGTGCCAGCTCACGGTTAACAGGGGATGGCTACACCTTC
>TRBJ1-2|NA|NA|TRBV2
CASSAYRSGHANYGYTF
TGTGCCAGCAGTGCTTACAGAAGTGGACATGCGAACTATGGCTACACCTTC
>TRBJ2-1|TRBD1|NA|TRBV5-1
CASSQTTGTAEQFF
TGCGCCAGCAGCCAAACAACGGGGACAGCCGAGCAGTTCTTC
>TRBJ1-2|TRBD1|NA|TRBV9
CASSVDRDYGYTF
TGTGCCAGCAGCGTCGACAGGGACTATGGCTACACCTTC
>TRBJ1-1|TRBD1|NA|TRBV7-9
CASSFDLQGSGAFF
TGTGCCAGCAGCTTTGATTTACAGGGGTCGGGAGCTTTCTTT
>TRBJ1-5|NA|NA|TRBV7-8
CASSLRSLGGANQPQHF
TGTGCCAGCAGCCTTCGTTCGTTAGGGGGGGCAAATCAGCCCCAGCATTTT
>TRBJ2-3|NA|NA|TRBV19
CASSIRADTQYF
TGTGCCAGTAGTATAAGGGCAGATACGCAGTATTTT
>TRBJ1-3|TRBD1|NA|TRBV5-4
CASSSRTGRSGNTIYF
TGTGCCAGCAGTTCCAGGACAGGGCGATCTGGAAACACCATATATTTT
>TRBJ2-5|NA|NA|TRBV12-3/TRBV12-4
CASSRQQETQYF
TGTGCCAGCAGTAGACAGCAAGAGACCCAGTACTTC
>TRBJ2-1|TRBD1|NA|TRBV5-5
CASSGPGQGINEQFF
TGTGCCAGCAGCGGTCCGGGACAGGGCATCAATGAGCAGTTCTTC
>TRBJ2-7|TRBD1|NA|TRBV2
CASRIGQGYEQYF
TGTGCCAGCAGGATAGGACAGGGCTACGAGCAGTACTTC
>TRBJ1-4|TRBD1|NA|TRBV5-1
CASSFQGATGEKLFF
TGCGCCAGCAGCTTCCAGGGGGCGACGGGTGAAAAACTGTTTTTT
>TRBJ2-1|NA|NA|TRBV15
CATSRTRDMGSYNEQFF
TGTGCCACCAGCAGAACGCGGGACATGGGGTCCTACAATGAGCAGTTCTTC
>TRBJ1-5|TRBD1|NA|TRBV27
CASSRPGQHQPQHF
TGTGCCAGCAGTCGCCCGGGACAGCATCAGCCCCAGCATTTT